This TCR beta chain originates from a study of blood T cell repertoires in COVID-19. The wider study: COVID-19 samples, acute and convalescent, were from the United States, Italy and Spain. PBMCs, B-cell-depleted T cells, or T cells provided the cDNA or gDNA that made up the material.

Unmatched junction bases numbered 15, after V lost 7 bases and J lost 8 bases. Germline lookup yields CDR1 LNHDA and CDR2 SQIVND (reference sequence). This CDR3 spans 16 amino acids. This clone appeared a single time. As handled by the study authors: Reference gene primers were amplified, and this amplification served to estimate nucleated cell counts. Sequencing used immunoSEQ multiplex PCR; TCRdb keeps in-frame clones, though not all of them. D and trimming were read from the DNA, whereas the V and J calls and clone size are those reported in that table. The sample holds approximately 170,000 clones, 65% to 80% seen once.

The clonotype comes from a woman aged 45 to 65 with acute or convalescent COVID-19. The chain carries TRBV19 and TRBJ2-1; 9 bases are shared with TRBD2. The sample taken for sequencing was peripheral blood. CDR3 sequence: CASTDLPGLASHEQFF. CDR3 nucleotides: TGTGCCAGTACCGATCTACCGGGACTAGCCTCCCATGAGCAGTTCTTC.